Listed here are 15 T cell receptor beta chains from one sample, sequenced in a study of cytomegalovirus exposure and HLA in healthy donors. Vbeta (60) and Jbeta (13) primers were used in the PCR. The repertoire was sequenced with immunoSEQ multiplex PCR; TCRdb's copy has only in-frame clones and lacks some. Among about 160,000 clones, more than 75% were seen once, and the ten largest hold 1.5%. What was sequenced was PBMCs. Receptors were obtained from a girl aged 5-17 years in good health and CMV-seropositive.

This chain uses TRBV27 with TRBJ1-1; tentatively, D is TRBD1 (5 bases). Trimming took off 5 bases at V and 1 base at J, with 11 bases between the two ends. The CDR3 is 14 amino acids. Germline CDR1 reads MNHEY; CDR2 reads SMNVEV (reference sequence). The CDR3 DNA reads as TGTGCCAGCAGTGTACAGGCAACGAACACTGAAGCTTTCTTT. This codes for CASSVQATNTEAFF.

The V and J genes are TRBV28 and TRBJ2-7, with 7 bases identical to TRBD2. After removal of 3 bases from V and 3 bases from J, the junction contained 5 bases not matched to a gene. The CDR3 runs to 14 residues. Looked up from germline, CDR1 is MDHEN and CDR2 is SYDVKM. The CDR3 DNA sequence: TGTGCCAGCAGTTTTGAGGGACTATACTACGAGCAGTACTTC. Its translation: CASSFEGLYYEQYF.

The chain links TRBV9 to TRBJ1-2, with D maybe TRBD1 (5 bases). The CDR3 extends over 13 amino acids. Germline assignment: CDR1 SGDLS and CDR2 YYNGEE. The V end lost 5 bases, the J end lost 3 bases, and 11 bases lay between the germline ends. CDR3 sequence (DNA): TGTGCCAGCAGGGCAGGGTTTTACTATGGCTACACCTTC. It codes for CASRAGFYYGYTF.

The chain employs TRBV7-9 and TRBJ2-1; 7 bases match TRBD2. The J segment lost 2 bases and the V segment lost 2 bases, leaving 6 bases of the junction unmatched. Per germline, CDR1 SEHNR and CDR2 FQNEAQ (reference sequence). The CDR3 has 16 residues. CDR3 bases: TGTGCCAGCAGCTTAAACGGAGCGGGAACCTACAATGAGCAGTTCTTC. Residues: CASSLNGAGTYNEQFF. The variable domain in full, completed from reference TRBV7-9 and TRBJ2-1, reads DTGVSQNPRHKITKRGQNVTFRCDPISEHNRLYWYRQTLGQGPEFLTYFQNEAQLEKSRLLSDRFSAERPKGSFSTLEIQRTEQGDSAMYLCASSLNGAGTYNEQFFGPGTRLTVL.

The V and J genes are TRBV19 and TRBJ1-3, with D unclear. This CDR3 contains 15 residues. V was pared by 1 base and J by 3 bases, with 10 bases between. In germline, CDR1 is LNHDA, CDR2 SQIVND (reference sequence). The CDR3 nucleotides read TGTGCCAGTAGTATAGTTGCGGGTTTTGGAAACACCATATATTTT. It translates to CASSIVAGFGNTIYF. The complete variable domain, with remaining parts taken from reference TRBV19 and TRBJ1-3, reads DGGITQSPKYLFRKEGQNVTLSCEQNLNHDAMYWYRQDPGQGLRLIYYSQIVNDFQKGDIAEGYSVSREKKESFPLTVTSAQKNPTAFYLCASSIVAGFGNTIYFGEGSWLTVV.

J is TRBJ2-7 and V is TRBV25-1; tentative D call: TRBD2 (5 bases). V gave up 3 bases and J gave up 0 bases, with 12 bases separating them. The length of the CDR3 is 15 residues. Germline CDR1 MGHDK, CDR2 SYGVNS. The CDR3 loop is CASSDGLVSSYEQYF. The DNA of the CDR3 is TGTGCCAGCAGTGATGGACTGGTAAGCTCCTACGAGCAGTACTTC.

The gene calls are TRBV4-1 and TRBJ1-3; a weak D match, TRBD1 (5 bases). The germline CDR1 and CDR2 sequences are MGHRA and YSYEKL. The V end was cut by 0 bases, the J end by 1 base, with 10 bases between. The length of the CDR3 is 16 residues. The CDR3 sequence: CASSQDKGLSGNTIYF. CDR3 nucleotide sequence: TGCGCCAGCAGCCAAGATAAGGGGCTTTCTGGAAACACCATATATTTT.

This chain joins TRBV6-6 and TRBJ2-3; 13 bases align to TRBD2. The CDR3 loop spans 15 amino acids. Germline V gene data show CDR1 as MNHNY and CDR2 as SVGAGI (reference sequence). Trimming removed 6 bases from V and 5 bases from J; junction bases left unmatched: 5. CDR3 nucleotide sequence: TGTGCCAGCAGGGACGGACTAGCGGGGGAAGATACGCAGTATTTT. Translating gives CASRDGLAGEDTQYF.

The chain uses TRBV7-9 and TRBJ1-1, with D tentatively TRBD1 (5 bases). This CDR3 is 13 amino acids long. From germline, CDR1 is SEHNR and CDR2 FQNEAQ (reference sequence). V shed 5 bases and J shed 7 bases, with 14 bases lying between them. The CDR3 DNA sequence: TGTGCCAGCAGCCCTAGTGGGGGGGGTGAAGCTTTCTTT. It translates to CASSPSGGGEAFF.

The CDR3 region has the DNA TGTGCCAGCAGCTTAGAGAGCGGGAGAGGATACGAGCAGTACTTC. Its translation is CASSLESGRGYEQYF. The V call is TRBV7-8, the J call TRBJ2-7; the match to TRBD2 covers 8 bases. CDR3 size: 15 residues. Germline V gene sequence: CDR1 SGHVS, CDR2 FQNEAQ. V gave up 1 base and J gave up 4 bases; unmatched junction bases: 6.

V and J are TRBV6-5 and TRBJ2-2; 9 bases line up with TRBD2. With V trimmed by 8 bases and J by 7 bases, 11 bases remained unmatched. The CDR3 covers 15 residues. Germline CDR1 and CDR2: MNHEY and SVGAGI. The CDR3 DNA sequence: TGTGCCAGCCGCCGCAGCGGGAGGCGAAACGGGGAGCTGTTTTTT. It encodes CASRRSGRRNGELFF.

V is TRBV28 and J is TRBJ2-1; D is perhaps TRBD2 (7 bases). The V gene's germline CDR1 is MDHEN and CDR2 SYDVKM. Trimming shortened V by 6 bases and J by 1 base, and 16 bases separated the two germline ends. CDR3 length equals 16 residues. Here the CDR3 DNA reads TGTGCCAGCAGGGGGTGGGGGCGGGAGTCCTACAATGAGCAGTTCTTC. As protein: CASRGWGRESYNEQFF.

The V and J genes are TRBV5-8 and TRBJ2-7, with a weak D call TRBD1 (6 bases). CDR3 size: 16 residues. Deletions cut 3 bases from V and 2 bases from J, with 18 bases between. CDR1 is SGHTS and CDR2 is YDEGEE in the germline V gene. The CDR3 reads CASSYVPVRQAYEQYF. The CDR3, as DNA: TGTGCCAGCAGCTACGTTCCAGTACGACAGGCCTACGAGCAGTACTTC.

This clone has a handful of counts. The chain has TRBV6-5 and TRBJ2-1; 9 bases map to TRBD1. V lost 0 bases and J lost 5; bases outside the gene matches: 2. The CDR3 is made up of 15 amino acids. Germline V lookup: CDR1 MNHEY, CDR2 SVGAGI. Written as DNA, the CDR3 is TGTGCCAGCAGTTACTCCGGACAGGGGAACAATGAGCAGTTCTTC. Translated: CASSYSGQGNNEQFF.

This clone was seen a handful of times. The chain is built from TRBV30 and TRBJ2-7; the D gene is possibly TRBD1 (6 bases). With 3 bases removed from V and 6 bases from J, the gap between germline ends came to 21 bases. CDR1 is GTSNPN and CDR2 is SVGIG in the germline V gene (reference sequence). This CDR3 comprises 15 residues. CDR3 bases: TGTGCCTGGAGCGCGCTTTCAGGGGTCCTAGGCGAGCAGTACTTC. It specifies CAWSALSGVLGEQYF.